What follows are 8 T cell receptor beta chains derived from one specimen sequenced in a study of T-cell memory formation after mild COVID-19. MiXCR, run by TCRdb on the 5' RACE reads, gives a single entry per CDR3 protein. The sample has over 300,000 distinct CDR3 sequences, 20% to 25% seen once. The sequenced sample consisted of PBMCs or a T cell subset sorted from them (not recorded which). The receptors come from a man aged 18 to 30 who had mild COVID-19 (a few samples of this study predate the infection). Cell type and time point are not known.

The chain links TRBV4-1 to TRBJ1-1, with D unresolved. Looked up from germline, CDR1 is MGHRA and CDR2 is YSYEKL. V was shortened by 2 bases and J by 4 bases, with 11 bases between the two germline ends. The CDR3 sequence is 14 residues long. CDR3 in DNA: TGCGCCAGCAGCCAAAGGGAGTGTTGCACTGAAGCTTTCTTT. Protein product: CASSQRECCTEAFF.

The J gene is TRBJ2-1, the V gene TRBV7-9, with TRBD1 as a possible D gene (7 bases). CDR1 and CDR2 from the germline V gene are SEHNR and FQNEAQ (reference sequence). The CDR3 extends over 10 amino acids. V was clipped by 5 bases and J by 12 bases, with 8 bases between them. The CDR3 protein is CASSQGGQFF. Here the CDR3 DNA reads TGTGCCAGCAGCCAGGGGGGGCAGTTCTTC.

Note on this clonotype: Germline is not matched at one junction end, which may reflect a read error. The rearrangement joins TRBV7-9 to TRBJ1-6; D gene uncertain. CDR3 length: 13 amino acids. Germline V CDR1 and CDR2: SEHNR, FQNEAQ (reference sequence). CDR3: CASSRLINSPLHF. The DNA of the CDR3 is TGTGCCAGCAGCCGACTTATTAATTCACCACTCCACTTT.

The chain couples TRBV7-8 to TRBJ1-3; TRBD1 is a possible D gene (6 bases). Germline V lookup: CDR1 SGHVS, CDR2 FQNEAQ. This CDR3 spans 17 amino acids. Trimming shortened V by 2 bases and J by 0 bases, and 14 bases separated the two germline ends. This CDR3 is CASSLNRVRVSGNTIYF. For the CDR3, the DNA is TGTGCCAGCAGCTTAAACAGGGTTCGTGTCTCTGGAAACACCATATATTTT.

This clonotype was detected a few times. The CDR3 region is CASSPSQGGYTF. The CDR3 coding sequence is TGTGCCAGCTCACCATCGCAGGGCGGCTACACCTTC. The chain combines TRBV18 with TRBJ1-2, with TRBD1 as a possible D gene (5 bases). This CDR3 spans 12 amino acids. Germline CDR1 is KGHSH and CDR2 is LQKENI. V lost 2 bases, J lost 8 bases, and 9 bases lay in between.

The chain recombines TRBV7-2 with TRBJ1-4, with D uncertain. The CDR3 has 14 residues. The V gene lost 3 bases and the J gene lost 5 bases, with 10 bases spanning the gap. The germline CDR1 and CDR2 sequences are SGHTA and FQGNSA. CDR3 amino acids: CASSFLGGNEKLFF. DNA for the CDR3: TGTGCCAGCAGCTTTCTTGGTGGGAATGAAAAACTGTTTTTT.

In this sample, this clonotype turned up a few times. The chain joins TRBV7-9 to TRBJ2-7; the match to TRBD2 covers 7 bases. The CDR3 extends over 16 amino acids. The V and J ends lost 1 base and 4 bases, in that order; junction bases with no gene match: 10. Germline CDR1 is SEHNR and CDR2 is FQNEAQ (reference sequence). The CDR3 coding sequence is TGTGCCAGCAGCTTAGGGGGGTCGCGGGGGTCTTACGAGCAGTACGTC. Amino acids: CASSLGGSRGSYEQYV.

J is TRBJ2-2 and V is TRBV4-1; 8 bases agree with TRBD2. Germline-derived CDR1 and CDR2 are MGHRA and YSYEKL. The CDR3 length is 17 residues. Germline trimming cut 1 base from V and 4 bases from J; bases unmatched to any gene: 8. Here the CDR3 DNA reads TGCGCCAGCAGCCAAGGGCGCGGGGGGCCAACCACCGGGGAGCTGTTTTTT. Its translation: CASSQGRGGPTTGELFF.